This T cell receptor beta chain was documented in a study of blood T cells in healthy people across ages (dated by TCRdb to about 2015). Regarding the research as a whole: In model experiments, template switching captured roughly one uniquely barcoded TCR beta cDNA molecule for every two T cells. Using deep sequencing normalized with unique cDNA molecular identifiers, the study measured how TCR beta repertoire diversity changes with age. Donors were grouped into four age groups: young (average roughly 17 years), middle-aged (roughly 38), aged (62) and long-lived (over 80). To avoid experimental bias, donors of different ages were spread randomly across the sequencing lanes. Two additional independent replicas of 1 million unique cDNA reads from the same blood draw were analyzed for two donors (one aged 18 to 30 and one aged 80 or older).

The 39 donors, aged about 6 to 95 years, were systemically healthy Caucasian individuals from Russia. Each donor gave 8 to 10 milliliters of peripheral blood, drawn into EDTA-treated Vacutainer tubes. Ficoll-Paque density-gradient centrifugation was used to isolate PBMCs, with at least 6.5 million per sample. Trizol reagent was used to extract total RNA from the PBMCs, yielding at least 6 micrograms per sample. Naive CD45RAhigh/CD27high T cell percentages were measured by flow cytometry on a PBMC aliquot from every donor. Per the germline V gene, SGHAT is the CDR1 and FQNNGV is the CDR2. The junction shows trimming of 2 bases on V and 5 bases on J, plus 15 bases between the germline ends. The CDR3 runs 15 amino acids, cysteine and phenylalanine included. CDR3 DNA is the only sequence kept; it has 45 bases, read in frame from the first base. To prepare the library, 5' RACE was applied. Data came from an Illumina HiSeq 2500. A second PCR of roughly 6 to 11 cycles was run with a J-beta primer mix and a sample-barcoded 5' primer. Each TCR beta cDNA molecule received a unique molecular identifier from a template-switch 5' adaptor carrying 12 random nucleotides. Each sample yielded at least 3 million CDR3-containing paired-end reads. First-strand cDNA synthesis was performed from all RNA using the Mint cDNA synthesis kit, with priming by a TRBC-specific oligonucleotide. Following uracil-DNA glycosylase treatment, a first 18-cycle PCR with universal primers M1SS and BC2_uni_R was performed on all cDNA. Per the authors' processing: Each sample was normalized by randomly selecting 1 million high-quality reads, each carrying a distinct molecular identifier. Instead of being binned into consensus sequences, reads that shared molecular identifiers were thrown out. MiTCR, set to a Q25 quality threshold and the strictest error-elimination algorithm, was used for CDR3 identification, clonotype clustering and error correction. A nonparametric unseen species model with Euler transformation was used to estimate a lower bound on total TCR beta diversity. The public reads were reprocessed in TCRdb via fastp at Q25 and MiXCR, keeping in-frame beta chains. Rows matching on CDR3 protein sequence are summarized as one entry with the most common DNA and genes. These V and J calls originate from TCRdb's pipeline instead of the authors' own analysis. A total of some 1.5 million distinct CDR3 sequences appear in this sample, approximately 30% of them only once. The ten largest account for roughly 8.2% of the sample.

Only a few counts were recorded for this clonotype. Its antigen is unknown. No quality values exist for individual bases; no much larger clone is one base distant. Overall study outcomes, separate from this receptor: As age increased, observed TCR beta diversity per million T cells dropped in a roughly linear way, and a significant reduction was already evident by age roughly 40. There was a strong correlation between observed TCR beta diversity and the percentage of naive T cells measured by flow cytometry. Since profiling was done on bulk unsorted PBMCs, naive and antigen-experienced compartments could not be conclusively compared. Estimates of total diversity based on one million sequenced T cells were considered lower bounds and underestimates. Because the CMV infection status of the donors was unknown, age-related changes in expanded clonotypes may potentially have been confounded. Compared with the aged group, the long-lived group had more naive CD4+ T cells, fewer expanded clones and increased TCR diversity, suggesting age selection.

Here the chain combines TRBV11-2 and TRBJ1-2, and TRBD1 may be the D gene, going by 6 matching bases. The sequence derives from a woman in her 30s in good health. The sample consisted of blood. This receptor has the CDR3 CASSLLGTRGYGYTF. The DNA sequence reads TGTGCCAGCAGCTTATTAGGGACAAGGGGGTATGGCTACACCTTC.